Here is one TCR beta chain with its context. Which antigen it targets is not known. Per-base quality was not reported, and no clone a single base away is much larger than it. This record belongs to a study of early T cells in non-severe SARS-CoV-2 infection (dated by TCRdb to the early 2020s). Broadly, across the study: Bulk RNA from unsorted whole blood was used for TCR sequencing, so alpha and beta chains could not be paired.

The research as a whole found: Matching against VDJdb was skewed toward anti-spike CD8 responses, likely underestimated virus-specific expansions, and missed private and CD4 specificities.

Set within a cohort of healthcare workers in London, UK, this nested case-control study involved weekly PCR testing of nasopharyngeal swabs along with blood sampling. Healthcare workers were enrolled in the week of the UK lockdown, from 23 to 31 March 2020, and were followed every week for up to roughly 15 weeks. To prepare the library, 5' RACE was applied. The instrument was a NextSeq 500. To correct for sequencing error and PCR bias, the TCR library protocol tagged individual cDNA molecules with unique molecular identifiers. Both TCR alpha and beta chains were sequenced, and tight co-correlation was observed between alpha and beta sequence abundances in each sample. The paper's processing steps were these. Decombinator V4 was used to annotate the V gene, J gene and CDR3 of the TCR sequences. TCRs were defined as expanded if a significant change between any two time points was detected under a Poisson model with p below 0.0001. TCR abundances were normalised to the total number of TCRs sequenced per sample and were expressed as counts per million. MAIT TCRs were defined by TRAV1-2 paired with TRAJ12, TRAJ20 or TRAJ33, and iNKT TCRs by TRAV10 paired with TRAJ18. VDJdb, accessed on 1 November 2021, was searched for TCRs annotated for CMV, EBV and SARS-CoV-2, and TCRs annotated for more than one antigen were excluded. The public reads were reprocessed in TCRdb via fastp at Q25 and MiXCR, keeping in-frame beta chains. Each CDR3 protein appears once, grouped with its most common genes and DNA. Here the V and J calls rest on TCRdb's processing, not on the authors' analysis. The sample profile shows about 130,000 distinct CDR3 sequences; 15% of them were found once. Of the sample, 21% is held by the ten largest clones.

The V end loses 1 base and the J end loses 4 bases, and a stretch of 13 bases separates them. The CDR3 has 15 amino acids, counting the end cysteine and phenylalanine. Only the CDR3 part of the read is kept: 45 bases, read in frame from the first base. CDR1 and CDR2 are drawn from the germline V gene (reference sequence): MNHNY, SVGAGI. The source material was whole blood. This clonotype originated in an adult who was a healthcare worker with PCR-confirmed SARS-CoV-2 infection or an uninfected control (not recorded which). This chain is built from TRBV6-6 and TRBJ1-1, and possibly TRBD1, on 6 matching bases. In nucleotide form, the sequence is TGTGCCAGCAGTTACTTCAGGGGTTATAGCACTGAAGCTTTCTTT. Its protein product is CASSYFRGYSTEAFF.